One and the same sample provided the 31 T cell receptor beta chains below, sequenced in a study of cytomegalovirus exposure and HLA in healthy donors. PCR employed 60 Vbeta and 13 Jbeta primers. Method: immunoSEQ multiplex PCR; TCRdb's copy keeps in-frame clones and lacks some. The sample includes more than 200,000 clones, around 85% of them seen just once. The sample consisted of PBMCs. The receptors here all came from a girl aged 2 to 10 in good health and CMV-seronegative.

V and J are TRBV2 and TRBJ2-7, with D possibly matching TRBD2 (7 bases). Per the germline V gene, CDR1 is SNHLY and CDR2 is FYNNEI. The CDR3 is 17 amino acids. V was clipped by 4 bases and J by 1 base, with 20 bases between them. The CDR3 spells CASSGWGGAGWSYEQYF. The CDR3, as DNA: TGTGCCAGCAGTGGCTGGGGGGGGGCAGGGTGGTCCTACGAGCAGTACTTC. Combining the CDR3 with reference TRBV2 and TRBJ2-7 gives the whole variable domain EPEVTQTPSHQVTQMGQEVILRCVPISNHLYFYWYRQILGQKVEFLVSFYNNEISEKSEIFDDQFSVERPDGSNFTLKIRSTKLEDSAMYFCASSGWGGAGWSYEQYFGPGTRLTVT.

This clone came up a few times. The chain joins TRBV6-5 to TRBJ2-2; TRBD2 might be the D (7 bases). In germline, CDR1 is MNHEY, CDR2 SVGAGI. The V end lost 2 bases, the J end lost 2 bases, and 12 bases lay between the germline ends. The CDR3 has 16 amino acids. Here the CDR3 reads CASSYGRGGNTGELFF. CDR3 DNA: TGTGCCAGCAGTTACGGGCGCGGGGGCAACACCGGGGAGCTGTTTTTT.

This chain connects TRBV6-1 to TRBJ2-5; tentative D call: TRBD1 (7 bases). With 4 bases removed from V and 9 bases from J, the gap between germline ends came to 24 bases. The CDR3 has 16 residues. CDR1 MNHNS and CDR2 SASEGT come from the germline V gene. The CDR3 loop reads CASSGFMGGQEKAQYF. The CDR3 coding sequence is TGTGCCAGCAGTGGGTTCATGGGAGGACAGGAGAAGGCCCAGTACTTC.

There are a few counts of this clone. This chain connects TRBV27 to TRBJ2-1; D is unresolved. Trimming pared 3 bases from V and 6 bases from J, leaving 6 bases between. Germline CDR1 and CDR2: MNHEY and SMNVEV (reference sequence). CDR3 length equals 12 residues. The CDR3 here is CASSLPSNEQFF. The CDR3 DNA is TGTGCCAGCAGTTTGCCCAGCAATGAGCAGTTCTTC.

This clone was picked up one time. The V gene is TRBV25-1, the J gene TRBJ1-2; the D is unclear. V lost 0 bases to trimming and J lost 4 bases, with 9 bases between them. Looked up from germline, CDR1 is MGHDK and CDR2 is SYGVNS. The CDR3 loop spans 14 amino acids. CDR3 loop: CASSEYQSSYGYTF. The CDR3 DNA is TGTGCCAGCAGTGAATATCAGTCTTCCTATGGCTACACCTTC.

V gene TRBV15 combines with J gene TRBJ1-1; D is unclear. The CDR3 has 14 amino acids. Trimming took off 4 bases at V and 1 base at J, with 10 bases between the two ends. CDR1 and CDR2 (germline): LNHNV, YYDKDF (reference sequence). CDR3 sequence: CATSTYAGNTEAFF. The CDR3 DNA is TGTGCCACCAGCACCTACGCAGGGAACACTGAAGCTTTCTTT.

This chain links TRBV7-6 with TRBJ2-5; 12 nucleotides align to TRBD1. The CDR3 extends over 18 amino acids. V dropped 2 bases and J dropped 1; count of bases not matched to a gene: 8. CDR1 SGHVS and CDR2 FNYEAQ come from the germline V gene. CDR3 coding DNA: TGTGCCAGCAGCTTACTGTGGGACAGGGGGCAGATCCAAGAGACCCAGTACTTC. It is translated as CASSLLWDRGQIQETQYF.

The chain joins TRBV27 to TRBJ1-1; D perhaps matches TRBD1 (5 bases). This CDR3 has 13 amino acids. V was clipped by 3 bases and J by 1 base, with 6 bases between them. CDR1 and CDR2 from the germline V gene are MNHEY and SMNVEV (reference sequence). The CDR3: CASSFGGNTEAFF. In DNA, the CDR3 is TGTGCCAGCAGTTTCGGGGGGAACACTGAAGCTTTCTTT.

J is TRBJ1-5 and V is TRBV2, with TRBD1 identical over 7 bases. The junction had 15 bases not matched to a gene; V was cut back by 8 bases and J by 2 bases. The CDR3 covers 17 residues. The germline gives CDR1 SNHLY, CDR2 FYNNEI. CDR3 loop: CASHLYSRGVRNQPQHF. The DNA for the CDR3 is TGTGCCAGCCACCTCTACTCCAGGGGGGTTCGCAATCAGCCCCAGCATTTT.

The V call is TRBV2, the J call TRBJ1-3, with no clear D. V was clipped by 4 bases and J by 4 bases, with 8 bases between them. The CDR3 spans 13 residues. Germline CDR1 reads SNHLY; CDR2 reads FYNNEI. The chain's CDR3 is CASSVPPGNTIYF. As DNA, the CDR3 is TGTGCCAGCAGTGTCCCTCCGGGAAACACCATATATTTT.

The V and J genes are TRBV6-1 and TRBJ1-2; TRBD1 aligns across 7 bases. CDR3 length: 15 amino acids. CDR1 MNHNS and CDR2 SASEGT come from the germline V gene. V shed 3 bases, J shed 13 bases, and the junction held 17 bases outside the gene matches. For the CDR3, the DNA is TGTGCCAGCAGTGATGCCTCCGGGACAGCGGGCGTAAGCACCTTC. This translates into CASSDASGTAGVSTF.

The chain has TRBV13 and TRBJ1-3; unclear D gene. Trimming pared 4 bases from V and 3 bases from J, leaving 4 bases between. Germline V gene sequence: CDR1 PRHDT, CDR2 FYEKMQ (reference sequence). The CDR3 is 12 residues long. CDR3 nucleotides: TGTGCCAGCAGCTCACTTGGAAACACCATATATTTT. It codes for CASSSLGNTIYF.

The chain combines TRBV6-5 with TRBJ1-2; 7 positions agree with TRBD1. CDR3 length equals 15 residues. Per germline, CDR1 MNHEY and CDR2 SVGAGI. J gave up 4 bases and V 3 bases, and 8 bases lay outside the gene matches. The CDR3 region is CASSYAGQMIYGYTF. The CDR3 bases are TGTGCCAGCAGTTATGCGGGACAGATGATCTATGGCTACACCTTC.

V and J are TRBV19 and TRBJ1-1, with TRBD1 matching 7 bases. The ends lost 9 bases at V and 10 bases at J; junction bases unmatched: 17. The germline V gene encodes CDR1 LNHDA and CDR2 SQIVND (reference sequence). This CDR3 comprises 14 residues. DNA of the CDR3: TGTGCCAGCTCCGTCAGACAGGGAGATAGAGGAGCTTTCTTT. Amino acids: CASSVRQGDRGAFF.

The gene calls are TRBV30 and TRBJ2-2; D uncertain. The CDR3 runs 13 residues. V was cut by 0 bases and J by 2 bases, with 4 bases left in between. The V gene's germline CDR1 is GTSNPN and CDR2 SVGIG (reference sequence). In DNA form, the CDR3 reads TGTGCCTGGAGTGTACACAACACCGGGGAGCTGTTTTTT. It translates to CAWSVHNTGELFF.

The V call is TRBV13, the J call TRBJ1-6; TRBD1 matches 9 bases. The CDR3 runs to 16 residues. J gave up 7 bases and V 3 bases, and 7 bases lay outside the gene matches. Germline V gives CDR1 PRHDT, CDR2 FYEKMQ (reference sequence). DNA for the CDR3: TGTGCCAGCAGCTTTCAGTTCGGGACAGGGAATTCACCCCTCCACTTT. Its translation: CASSFQFGTGNSPLHF.

The chain is built from TRBV28 and TRBJ1-2; no reliable D call. This CDR3 has 12 residues. In germline, CDR1 is MDHEN, CDR2 SYDVKM. Trimming removed 4 bases from V and 5 bases from J, with 8 bases in between. The CDR3 reads CASSSLLYGYTF. The CDR3 DNA reads as TGTGCCAGCAGTTCCCTCCTTTATGGCTACACCTTC.

The V call is TRBV6-1, the J call TRBJ1-5, with D possibly matching TRBD1 (6 bases). The germline V gene has CDR1 MNHNS and CDR2 SASEGT. With 4 bases removed from V and 4 bases from J, the gap between germline ends came to 11 bases. The CDR3 covers 14 residues. CDR3 in amino acids: CASSVGQTNQPQHF. The CDR3 nucleotides read TGTGCCAGCAGTGTCGGACAGACTAATCAGCCCCAGCATTTT.

This clone was counted once. This rearrangement joins TRBV13 to TRBJ2-3, with TRBD2 identical over 9 bases. CDR3 length: 15 amino acids. With V trimmed by 3 bases and J by 6 bases, 7 bases remained unmatched. Germline CDR1 is PRHDT and CDR2 is FYEKMQ (reference sequence). The CDR3 region has the DNA TGTGCCAGCAGCTTCGGTCTAGCGGGACAGGATACGCAGTATTTT. As protein: CASSFGLAGQDTQYF.

The V and J genes are TRBV4-1 and TRBJ2-1; maybe TRBD2 (6 bases). This CDR3 is 15 amino acids long. The V and J ends lost 2 bases and 8 bases respectively, with 16 bases between them. Germline-derived CDR1 and CDR2 are MGHRA and YSYEKL. The DNA of the CDR3 is TGCGCCAGCAGCCAACAGTTAGTGTCTAGCGATGAGCAGTTCTTC. Residues: CASSQQLVSSDEQFF.

The rearrangement links TRBV5-6 to TRBJ2-1, with 13 positions matching TRBD2. This CDR3 has 16 residues. With V trimmed by 4 bases and J by 3 bases, 4 bases remained unmatched. Germline CDR1 is SGHDT and CDR2 is YYEEEE. In DNA form, the CDR3 reads TGTGCCAGCAGCCCGGGACTAGCGGGACTCTACAATGAGCAGTTCTTC. The encoded protein is CASSPGLAGLYNEQFF.

The CDR3 region is CASSLEGLAGGWETQYF. In nucleotides, the CDR3 is TGTGCCAGCAGCTTGGAAGGACTAGCGGGGGGGTGGGAGACCCAGTACTTC. This chain joins TRBV11-2 and TRBJ2-5; 15 nucleotides line up with TRBD2. The CDR3 loop spans 17 amino acids. V shed 3 bases and J 5 bases; nucleotides not matched to a gene: 7. Germline V gene data show CDR1 as SGHAT and CDR2 as FQNNGV. The variable domain in full, with the rest retrieved from reference TRBV11-2 and TRBJ2-5, is EAGVAQSPRYKIIEKRQSVAFWCNPISGHATLYWYQQILGQGPKLLIQFQNNGVVDDSQLPKDRFSAERLKGVDSTLKIQPAKLEDSAVYLCASSLEGLAGGWETQYFGPGTRLLVL.

This sequence joins TRBV6-1 and TRBJ2-7; D remains unclear. This CDR3 contains 15 residues. Trimming left V 7 bases short and J 0 bases short, with 16 bases between. Germline CDR1 reads MNHNS; CDR2 reads SASEGT. Here the CDR3 DNA reads TGTGCCAGCATAACTGATTTCGCGAGCTCCTACGAGCAGTACTTC. Translating gives CASITDFASSYEQYF.

There are a few counts of this clone. The V gene is TRBV15, the J gene TRBJ2-1, with 11 bases fitting TRBD1. The CDR3 spans 15 residues. The J segment lost 8 bases and the V segment lost 3 bases, leaving 6 bases of the junction unmatched. CDR1 is LNHNV, CDR2 YYDKDF, per germline (reference sequence). The CDR3 nucleotides read TGTGCCACCAGCAGGGGACAGGGGGGGGGCGATGAGCAGTTCTTC. This encodes CATSRGQGGGDEQFF.

This clone was observed a handful of times. The genes are TRBV5-6 and TRBJ2-7; a weak D match, TRBD1 (6 bases). The CDR3 sequence is 14 residues long. Germline V CDR1 and CDR2: SGHDT, YYEEEE. Between the trimmed V and J ends, which lost 4 bases and 0 bases, there was a span of 11 bases. In DNA, the CDR3 is TGTGCCAGCAGCCCCACGGACAGCTCCTACGAGCAGTACTTC. Translated: CASSPTDSSYEQYF.

The J gene is TRBJ1-2, the V gene TRBV19; D is unclear. The V gene lost 5 bases and the J gene lost 3 bases, with 10 bases spanning the gap. The CDR3 covers 13 residues. Germline CDR1 is LNHDA and CDR2 is SQIVND (reference sequence). The CDR3 protein is CASSLSGDYGYTF. CDR3 sequence (DNA): TGTGCCAGTAGTTTGTCCGGAGACTATGGCTACACCTTC. The whole variable domain, remainder taken from reference TRBV19 and TRBJ1-2, is DGGITQSPKYLFRKEGQNVTLSCEQNLNHDAMYWYRQDPGQGLRLIYYSQIVNDFQKGDIAEGYSVSREKKESFPLTVTSAQKNPTAFYLCASSLSGDYGYTFGSGTRLTVV.

This chain links TRBV10-3 with TRBJ2-2; D remains unclear. V was cut by 7 bases and J by 7 bases, with 13 bases left in between. Per the germline V gene, CDR1 is ENHRY and CDR2 is SYGVKD. This CDR3 region has 13 residues. DNA for the CDR3: TGTGCCATCACTCTAAAACCCCTCGGGGAGCTGTTTTTT. Encoded protein: CAITLKPLGELFF.

This clone has just a few counts. This rearrangement joins TRBV19 to TRBJ1-5, with a tentative D call TRBD1 (6 bases). Germline CDR1 LNHDA, CDR2 SQIVND (reference sequence). Trimming took off 5 bases at V and 1 base at J, with 15 bases between the two ends. The CDR3 length is 16 residues. The CDR3 is CASSPWGLGSNQPQHF. Written as DNA, the CDR3 is TGTGCCAGTAGTCCCTGGGGGCTTGGGAGCAATCAGCCCCAGCATTTT.

The chain recombines TRBV5-1 with TRBJ2-1, with TRBD1 matching over 7 bases. J lost 4 bases, V lost 0 bases, and 4 bases had no gene match. The CDR3 extends over 15 amino acids. CDR1 SGHRS and CDR2 YFSETQ come from the germline V gene. CDR3 sequence: CASSLGGGLYNEQFF. CDR3 sequence (DNA): TGCGCCAGCAGCTTGGGAGGGGGCCTATACAATGAGCAGTTCTTC.

The chain recombines TRBV7-2 with TRBJ1-1; D might be TRBD1 (5 bases). The length of the CDR3 is 13 residues. V was cut by 3 bases and J by 7 bases, with 12 bases left in between. Germline CDR1 is SGHTA and CDR2 is FQGNSA. The CDR3 here is CASSFVSGGEAFF. CDR3 nucleotide sequence: TGTGCCAGCAGCTTCGTGTCGGGGGGTGAAGCTTTCTTT.

The gene calls are TRBV15 and TRBJ1-4; the match to TRBD1 covers 11 bases. This CDR3 contains 18 residues. Trimming at V came to 3 bases and at J to 0 bases, leaving 6 bases not matched to a gene. Germline values: CDR1 LNHNV, CDR2 YYDKDF (reference sequence). The CDR3, as DNA: TGTGCCACCAGCAGTTCCCCGGGACAGGGGGCAACTAATGAAAAACTGTTTTTT. Protein product: CATSSSPGQGATNEKLFF.